A selection of T cell receptor beta chains follows, all from one sample in a study of PD-1 blockade in classical Hodgkin lymphoma. Produced via immunoSEQ multiplex PCR; TCRdb's table is partial and in-frame only. The sample lists roughly 29,000 clones, 65% to 80% occurring once. The specimen was CD4+ T cells from blood, collected before the fourth cycle of nivolumab. The receptors come from a human donor with classical Hodgkin lymphoma. Both conserved end residues are trimmed from each CDR3. Each record gives: V gene, CDR3 protein.

>TRBV27
ASSPGEPFFSYEQY
>TRBV6-6
ASSLTGELF
>TRBV6-1
ASSLQGWGQPQH
>TRBV27
ASSSYRGNQPQH
>TRBV7-2
ASSLPIPARGPDTQY
>TRBV21-1
ASSKGVQDTEAF
>TRBV19
ASTRGVADTQY
>TRBV7-9
ASSRLGAHTGELF
>TRBV6-5
ATRVAGSYNSPLH
>TRBV9
ASGTQLNEQF
>TRBV10-3
AISEGSISGFQETQY
>TRBV19
ASNRGGGSNQPQH
>TRBV7-2
ASSLIRDRQF
>TRBV29-1
SVQSPGQGLNIQY
>TRBV2
ASTLERGNEQF
>TRBV9
ASSELAGGGDTQY
>TRBV7-9
ASSFLAGPYEQY
>TRBV6-1
ASSGQENQPQH
>TRBV7-6
ASSPGTVSGELF
>TRBV29-1
SVYPPSGGADTQY
>TRBV11-3
ASSSRGSTGELF
>TRBV25-1
ASSERRQGETQY
>TRBV15
ATSRDRGYNEQF
>TRBV5-4
ASSLGTSGFTGELF
>TRBV11-2
ASSPRTAGESSYNEQF
>TRBV18
ASSRASGSGTDTQY
>TRBV9
ASQPGLNTDTQY
>TRBV9
ASSAHGTSGQETQY
>TRBV5-4
ASSSEGRNEQF
>TRBV4-3
ASSQELQRGRGAF
>TRBV19
ASSPYDRGGYT
>TRBV19
ASSRVGDSNQPQH
>TRBV7-9
ASSLGIGTGSKNYGYT
>TRBV7-9
ASSKLQGARGRQKWS
>TRBV7-3
ASSLTSGAYNEQF
>TRBV7-2
ASNPGGGTNQPQH
>TRBV5-4
ASSAKHSQETQY
>TRBV29-1
SALSQGNTEAF
>TRBV7-2
ASSSLLTGTTGTDTQY
>TRBV10-3
AISGVRDRAYEQY
>TRBV5-6
ASRGGGGTDTQY
>TRBV18
ASSPLGLAGGKETQY
>TRBV7-8
ASGTGVNYGYT
>TRBV5-4
ASSLGGQSYGYT
>TRBV27
ASSLSYRIVPYEQY
>TRBV25-1
ASSLAGGTDTQY
>TRBV6-4
ASSMGPNEKLF
>TRBV4-1
ASSQDSLADTQY
>TRBV7-9
ASSSDTGFYNSPLH
>TRBV28
ASSPGSNYGYT
>TRBV5-6
ASSPGQGMGGTEAF
>TRBV11-2
ASSLEVFHEQY
>TRBV5-4
ASSLVGGLSNQPQH
>TRBV2
ASSEEVAAEAF
>TRBV18
ASSPGQITSGNTIY
>TRBV7-2
ASSRLAGDPRTDTQY
>TRBV29-1
SVVGGGLLNEQF
>TRBV5-1
ASSDPTGVWYEQY
>TRBV6-5
ASSYSQAGGYT
>TRBV7-2
ASSFEFHNQPQH